A selection of T cell receptor beta chains follows, all from one sample in a study of Ad26.COV2.S vaccination and SARS-CoV-2 variants. TCRdb's copy holds only in-frame clones and misses some; the assay was immunoSEQ multiplex PCR. The profile covers about 350,000 clones, with roughly 84% appearing a single time and 2.5% to 3.5% taken by the ten largest. Specimen: peripheral blood, collected in a trial of Ad26.COV2.S vaccine versus placebo. These receptors were taken from a person aged 18-65 years who received the Ad26.COV2.S COVID-19 vaccine or a placebo. CDR3s include the opening cysteine and the closing phenylalanine or tryptophan. Each record gives: J gene, V gene, clone size, D gene, CDR3 DNA, CDR3 protein. The D gene is left open where the match is weak. Where a row states a size, it is once, few, many or the class of an expanded clone; other rows omit it.

J gene: TRBJ2-5
V gene: TRBV3-1/TRBV3-2
clone size: -
D gene: TRBD1
CDR3 DNA: TGTGCCAGCAGCCATGACGACAGGGACCAAGAGACCCAGTACTTC
CDR3 protein: CASSHDDRDQETQYF

J gene: TRBJ2-7
V gene: TRBV4-1
clone size: -
D gene: -
CDR3 DNA: TGCGCCAGCAGCCTTCAGGGGAATTACAACGAGCAGTACTTC
CDR3 protein: CASSLQGNYNEQYF

J gene: TRBJ1-2
V gene: TRBV7-2
clone size: once
D gene: -
CDR3 DNA: TGTGCCAGCAGCCGACCGGGGCCTTATGGCTACACCTTC
CDR3 protein: CASSRPGPYGYTF

J gene: TRBJ1-4
V gene: TRBV28
clone size: few
D gene: -
CDR3 DNA: TGTGCCAGCAGTTTCATCGGGGGTGGGCAGGGAGGCGAAAAACTGTTTTTT
CDR3 protein: CASSFIGGGQGGEKLFF

J gene: TRBJ2-3
V gene: TRBV3-1/TRBV3-2
clone size: -
D gene: -
CDR3 DNA: TGTGCCAGCATCTTAGCGGATCTCACAGATACGCAGTATTTT
CDR3 protein: CASILADLTDTQYF

J gene: TRBJ2-7
V gene: TRBV5-4
clone size: -
D gene: -
CDR3 DNA: TGTGCCAGCACGCGTTGGGGGACCCACGAGCAGTACTTC
CDR3 protein: CASTRWGTHEQYF

J gene: TRBJ1-1
V gene: TRBV6-2/TRBV6-3
clone size: -
D gene: -
CDR3 DNA: TGTGCCAGCAGTTACTTAGTGAACACTGAAGCTTTCTTT
CDR3 protein: CASSYLVNTEAFF

J gene: TRBJ2-5
V gene: TRBV18
clone size: -
D gene: -
CDR3 DNA: TGTGCCAGCTCACTAGCGGACTTAGAAGGGAAAGAGACCCAGTACTTC
CDR3 protein: CASSLADLEGKETQYF

J gene: TRBJ2-7
V gene: TRBV4-3
clone size: -
D gene: TRBD2
CDR3 DNA: TGCGCCAGCAGTCGCTGGACTAGCGGGAACTACGAGCAGTACTTC
CDR3 protein: CASSRWTSGNYEQYF

J gene: TRBJ2-1
V gene: TRBV5-1
clone size: -
D gene: TRBD2
CDR3 DNA: TGCGCCAGCAGCCACCCGGGACTAGCGGGGGAGGAGCAGTTCTTC
CDR3 protein: CASSHPGLAGEEQFF

J gene: TRBJ1-2
V gene: TRBV6-5
clone size: -
D gene: TRBD1
CDR3 DNA: TGTGCCAGCAGTAGGACAGGGGGGGGCGATGGCTACACCTTC
CDR3 protein: CASSRTGGGDGYTF

J gene: TRBJ1-6
V gene: TRBV6-5
clone size: -
D gene: -
CDR3 DNA: TGTGCCAGCAGGGGGAGGGGGTATGCACCCCTCCACTTT
CDR3 protein: CASRGRGYAPLHF

J gene: TRBJ1-5
V gene: TRBV10-3
clone size: once
D gene: -
CDR3 DNA: TGTGCCATCAGTGATGGGGCGGGTCAGCATTTCAATCAGCCCCAGCATTTT
CDR3 protein: CAISDGAGQHFNQPQHF

J gene: TRBJ2-7
V gene: TRBV4-3
clone size: -
D gene: TRBD1
CDR3 DNA: TGCGCCAGCAGCCAAGAAGCGACAGGGGTCTCCTACGAGCAGTACTTC
CDR3 protein: CASSQEATGVSYEQYF

J gene: TRBJ2-5
V gene: TRBV11-2
clone size: -
D gene: -
CDR3 DNA: TGTGCCAGCAGCGAACCCAGGGGAAGCAGGAATCTAGAGACCCAGTACTTC
CDR3 protein: CASSEPRGSRNLETQYF

J gene: TRBJ2-2
V gene: TRBV5-1
clone size: -
D gene: TRBD2
CDR3 DNA: TGCGCCAGCAGCTTGGGATATTTCCTTGCGGGGGGGAACACCGGGGAGCTGTTTTTT
CDR3 protein: CASSLGYFLAGGNTGELFF

J gene: TRBJ2-5
V gene: TRBV6-5
clone size: -
D gene: TRBD1
CDR3 DNA: TGTGCCAGCAGCACTATAGACAGGGACCAAGAGACCCAGTACTTC
CDR3 protein: CASSTIDRDQETQYF

J gene: TRBJ2-5
V gene: TRBV5-6
clone size: -
D gene: -
CDR3 DNA: TGTGCCAGCAGCTTGTCAGGGGAGACCCAGTACTTC
CDR3 protein: CASSLSGETQYF

J gene: TRBJ1-6
V gene: TRBV14
clone size: -
D gene: TRBD1
CDR3 DNA: TGTGCCAGCAGCCAAGATCCCGGACAGGGGGCGAATTCACCCCTCCACTTT
CDR3 protein: CASSQDPGQGANSPLHF

J gene: TRBJ1-6
V gene: TRBV5-4
clone size: -
D gene: TRBD1
CDR3 DNA: TGTGCCAGCAGCCCGACAGGGGGTAATTCACCCCTCCACTTT
CDR3 protein: CASSPTGGNSPLHF

J gene: TRBJ2-7
V gene: TRBV3-1/TRBV3-2
clone size: -
D gene: -
CDR3 DNA: TGTGCCAGCAGCCAAGGCTGGGCGGGCAGGGGAGGGCAGTACTTC
CDR3 protein: CASSQGWAGRGGQYF

J gene: TRBJ1-3
V gene: TRBV18
clone size: -
D gene: -
CDR3 DNA: TGTGCCAGCTCACCAATCAGGATACGCTCTGGAAACACCATATATTTT
CDR3 protein: CASSPIRIRSGNTIYF

J gene: TRBJ2-7
V gene: TRBV7-2
clone size: few
D gene: TRBD2
CDR3 DNA: TGTGCCAGCAGGAAGGGACTAGCGGGGACCTACTACGAGCAGTACTTC
CDR3 protein: CASRKGLAGTYYEQYF

J gene: TRBJ1-1
V gene: TRBV11-2
clone size: few
D gene: TRBD1
CDR3 DNA: TGTGCCAGCAGCTTAGTTACAGGGGGGAACACTGAAGCTTTCTTT
CDR3 protein: CASSLVTGGNTEAFF

J gene: TRBJ2-3
V gene: TRBV28
clone size: -
D gene: -
CDR3 DNA: TGTGCCAGCAGTTTGGGCCCGGGGGGCCCTGTAGGCGCAGATACGCAGTATTTT
CDR3 protein: CASSLGPGGPVGADTQYF

J gene: TRBJ2-7
V gene: TRBV27
clone size: -
D gene: -
CDR3 DNA: TGTGCCAGCAGCGGGGCAGGGGGGTCCAACGAGCAGTACTTC
CDR3 protein: CASSGAGGSNEQYF

J gene: TRBJ1-1
V gene: TRBV5-1
clone size: -
D gene: -
CDR3 DNA: TGCGCCAGCAACCAACAGGGTAACACTGAAGCTTTCTTT
CDR3 protein: CASNQQGNTEAFF

J gene: TRBJ1-6
V gene: TRBV11-2
clone size: few
D gene: -
CDR3 DNA: TGTGCCAGCACCCCTGGGACGAGTTCACCCCTCCACTTT
CDR3 protein: CASTPGTSSPLHF

J gene: TRBJ2-7
V gene: TRBV30
clone size: -
D gene: TRBD1
CDR3 DNA: TGTGCCTCAGCCTCGGGACAGCTCTACGAGCAGTACTTC
CDR3 protein: CASASGQLYEQYF

J gene: TRBJ1-4
V gene: TRBV4-1
clone size: once
D gene: -
CDR3 DNA: TGCGCCAGCAGCCAGGAACAGGGCTATGAAAAACTGTTTTTT
CDR3 protein: CASSQEQGYEKLFF

J gene: TRBJ2-7
V gene: TRBV5-6
clone size: -
D gene: -
CDR3 DNA: TGTGCCAGCAGCTTGGTCGGGGTTAGATTTACCTCCTACGAGCAGTACTTC
CDR3 protein: CASSLVGVRFTSYEQYF

J gene: TRBJ2-7
V gene: TRBV4-3
clone size: -
D gene: -
CDR3 DNA: TGCGCCAGCAGCCCAAGCTACGGCTACGAGCAGTACTTC
CDR3 protein: CASSPSYGYEQYF

J gene: TRBJ2-5
V gene: TRBV4-1
clone size: -
D gene: -
CDR3 DNA: TGCGCCAGCAGCCAAGATGGAGAGGAGACCCAGTACTTC
CDR3 protein: CASSQDGEETQYF

J gene: TRBJ2-1
V gene: TRBV6-1
clone size: -
D gene: -
CDR3 DNA: TGTGCCAGCAGTGAGACCCCGTGGGCTCTCGGCCATGAGCAGTTCTTC
CDR3 protein: CASSETPWALGHEQFF

J gene: TRBJ2-3
V gene: TRBV7-8
clone size: -
D gene: TRBD2
CDR3 DNA: TGTGCCAGCAGCTTCCTTGGCGGGGGTATCACAGATACGCAGTATTTT
CDR3 protein: CASSFLGGGITDTQYF

J gene: TRBJ2-3
V gene: TRBV9
clone size: -
D gene: TRBD2
CDR3 DNA: TGTGCCAGCAGCGTTCTAGCGGGAGTTGCTGGAGATACGCAGTATTTT
CDR3 protein: CASSVLAGVAGDTQYF

J gene: TRBJ1-1
V gene: TRBV6-5
clone size: -
D gene: TRBD1
CDR3 DNA: TGTGCCAGCAGGGCGACAGGGAGTTTTTCCAGCGAAGCTTTCTTT
CDR3 protein: CASRATGSFSSEAFF

J gene: TRBJ1-5
V gene: TRBV10-3
clone size: -
D gene: -
CDR3 DNA: TGTGCCATCAGTGTGGGGGCGGGAGGCAATCAGCCCCAGCATTTT
CDR3 protein: CAISVGAGGNQPQHF

J gene: TRBJ1-2
V gene: TRBV5-1
clone size: -
D gene: -
CDR3 DNA: TGCGCCAGCAGCTTGGATTCAGGGAACTATGGCTACACCTTC
CDR3 protein: CASSLDSGNYGYTF

J gene: TRBJ2-3
V gene: TRBV5-1
clone size: -
D gene: TRBD1
CDR3 DNA: TGCGCCAGCAGCCTTAGACAGGGGGAGACAGATACGCAGTATTTT
CDR3 protein: CASSLRQGETDTQYF

J gene: TRBJ2-1
V gene: TRBV27
clone size: -
D gene: TRBD2
CDR3 DNA: TGTGCCAGCAGTTCCGGGACTAGGACCTACAATGAGCAGTTCTTC
CDR3 protein: CASSSGTRTYNEQFF

J gene: TRBJ2-5
V gene: TRBV24-1
clone size: -
D gene: -
CDR3 DNA: TGTGCCACCAGTGACCGAACCCGAGCGAGGTCCCAAGAGACCCAGTACTTC
CDR3 protein: CATSDRTRARSQETQYF

J gene: TRBJ1-3
V gene: TRBV11-2
clone size: many
D gene: TRBD1
CDR3 DNA: TGTGCCAGCAGCCGGCTACAGGGGGCGGCTGGAAACACCATATATTTT
CDR3 protein: CASSRLQGAAGNTIYF

J gene: TRBJ1-3
V gene: TRBV3-1/TRBV3-2
clone size: few
D gene: -
CDR3 DNA: TGTGCCAGCAGCCAAGGGGGAAACACCATATATTTT
CDR3 protein: CASSQGGNTIYF

J gene: TRBJ1-1
V gene: TRBV30
clone size: -
D gene: TRBD1
CDR3 DNA: TGTGCCTGGGCGACAGGGTGGGACACTGAAGCTTTCTTT
CDR3 protein: CAWATGWDTEAFF

J gene: TRBJ1-2
V gene: TRBV2
clone size: -
D gene: -
CDR3 DNA: TGTGCCAGCAGTGAACAGAGGGAGACCGTCTATGGCTACACCTTC
CDR3 protein: CASSEQRETVYGYTF

J gene: TRBJ2-1
V gene: TRBV28
clone size: -
D gene: -
CDR3 DNA: TGTGCCAGCAGACAGGTATACAATGAGCAGTTCTTC
CDR3 protein: CASRQVYNEQFF

J gene: TRBJ1-1
V gene: TRBV2
clone size: -
D gene: -
CDR3 DNA: TGTGCCAGCAGTGTATCCCCGGCCGGGGAAGCTTTCTTT
CDR3 protein: CASSVSPAGEAFF

J gene: TRBJ2-1
V gene: TRBV6-6
clone size: few
D gene: TRBD1
CDR3 DNA: TGTGCCACCAAAGGGACAGGGCGGAATGAGCAGTTCTTC
CDR3 protein: CATKGTGRNEQFF

J gene: TRBJ1-6
V gene: TRBV6-5
clone size: -
D gene: -
CDR3 DNA: TGTGCCAGCAGTTACTCGGGCAGGGTGGATTCACCCCTCCACTTT
CDR3 protein: CASSYSGRVDSPLHF